The text below deals with one T cell receptor (beta chain). Original methodology: Estimated nucleated cell counts came from reference gene primer amplification. Measured with immunoSEQ multiplex PCR; TCRdb has only the in-frame clones, and not every one. Clonal size and the V and J genes are those of that table, whereas D and trimming came from the DNA. The sample holds around 130,000 clones; about 85% are singletons and the top ten take more than 2%. During active infection, Seattle patients enrolled and were then monitored through disease. The data are from a study of blood T cell repertoires in COVID-19. The CDR3 runs to 16 residues. Unmatched junction bases numbered 13, after V lost 2 bases and J lost 6 bases. Germline V gives CDR1 SGHNT, CDR2 YENEEA.

V is TRBV11-3 and J is TRBJ2-7; 7 bases fit TRBD2. This receptor was taken from a human donor with COVID-19, enrolled during active disease. The donor label of this sample is uncertain. The specimen sequenced was peripheral blood. CDR3 in amino acids: CASSLRATSGTGEQYF. The DNA for the CDR3 is TGTGCCAGCAGCTTAAGAGCCACCAGCGGGACCGGCGAGCAGTACTTC.